This entry describes one T cell receptor (beta chain). Its antigen is not identified. During the collection period, no donor immune events like infections were recorded. This entry is derived from a study of identifying expanded T cells in peripheral blood. Study-wide results and caveats: Over approximately two and four weeks, about 15 and 19 clones changed, versus roughly 1.1 between replicates. Variance in clone template counts between roughly two-week samples significantly increased with total template count across all healthy donors.

The table came from immunoSEQ multiplex PCR; TCRdb's copy has only in-frame clones and leaves some out. The repertoire holds approximately 120,000 clones, roughly nine tenths seen once, with under 9% in the top ten. The CDR3 sequence is 14 residues long. Trimming removed 1 base at V and 2 bases at J, with 9 bases between. The germline V gene encodes CDR1 SGHRS and CDR2 YFSETQ. The chain recombines TRBV5-1 with TRBJ2-5; D is possibly TRBD2 (6 bases). This TCR was sampled from a person between 18 and 75 years old in good health. The sequenced sample was blood. The CDR3 reads CASSLKAGQETQYF. The CDR3 nucleotides read TGCGCCAGCAGCTTGAAGGCGGGGCAAGAGACCCAGTACTTC.